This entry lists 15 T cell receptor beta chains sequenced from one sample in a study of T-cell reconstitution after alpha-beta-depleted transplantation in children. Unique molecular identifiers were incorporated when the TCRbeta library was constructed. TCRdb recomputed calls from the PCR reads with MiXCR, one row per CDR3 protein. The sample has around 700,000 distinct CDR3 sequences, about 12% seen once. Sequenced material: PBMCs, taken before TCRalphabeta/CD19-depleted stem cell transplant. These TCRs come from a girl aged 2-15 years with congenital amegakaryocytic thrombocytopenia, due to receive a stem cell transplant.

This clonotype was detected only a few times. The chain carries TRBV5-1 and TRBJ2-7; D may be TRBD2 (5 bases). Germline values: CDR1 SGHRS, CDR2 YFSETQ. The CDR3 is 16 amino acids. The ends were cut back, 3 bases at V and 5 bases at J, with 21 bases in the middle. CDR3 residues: CASSSFVTNSGDEQYF. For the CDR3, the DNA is TGCGCCAGCAGCTCTTTCGTGACTAACTCTGGGGACGAGCAGTACTTC. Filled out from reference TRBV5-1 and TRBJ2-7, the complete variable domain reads KAGVTQTPRYLIKTRGQQVTLSCSPISGHRSVSWYQQTPGQGLQFLFEYFSETQRNKGNFPGRFSGRQFSNSRSEMNVSTLELGDSALYLCASSSFVTNSGDEQYFGPGTRLTVT.

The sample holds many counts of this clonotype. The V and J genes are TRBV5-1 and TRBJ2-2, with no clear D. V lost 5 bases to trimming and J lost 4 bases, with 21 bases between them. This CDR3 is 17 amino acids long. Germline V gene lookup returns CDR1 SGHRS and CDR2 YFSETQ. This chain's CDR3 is CASSYTPRYPTTGELFF. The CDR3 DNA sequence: TGCGCCAGCAGTTACACACCGAGGTATCCGACCACCGGGGAGCTGTTTTTT. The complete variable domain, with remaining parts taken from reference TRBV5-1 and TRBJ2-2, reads KAGVTQTPRYLIKTRGQQVTLSCSPISGHRSVSWYQQTPGQGLQFLFEYFSETQRNKGNFPGRFSGRQFSNSRSEMNVSTLELGDSALYLCASSYTPRYPTTGELFFGEGSRLTVL.

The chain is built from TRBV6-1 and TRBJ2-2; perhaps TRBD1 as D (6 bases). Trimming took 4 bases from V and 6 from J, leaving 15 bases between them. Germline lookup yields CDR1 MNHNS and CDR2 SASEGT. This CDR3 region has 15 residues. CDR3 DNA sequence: TGTGCCAGCAGTGTTCGAACAGGGCGATCCGGGGAGCTGTTTTTT. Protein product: CASSVRTGRSGELFF.

The CDR3 reads CASSEGVFETQYF. Written as DNA, the CDR3 is TGTGCCAGCAGTGAAGGTGTCTTTGAGACCCAGTACTTC. The gene calls are TRBV25-1 and TRBJ2-5; D gene uncertain. V was pared by 2 bases and J by 5 bases, with 9 bases between. There are 13 residues in the CDR3. Germline V gives CDR1 MGHDK, CDR2 SYGVNS. Looking up the rest from reference TRBV25-1 and TRBJ2-5 gives the full variable domain: EADIYQTPRYLVIGTGKKITLECSQTMGHDKMYWYQQDPGMELHLIHYSYGVNSTEKGDLSSESTVSRIRTEHFPLTLESARPSHTSQYLCASSEGVFETQYFGPGTRLLVL.

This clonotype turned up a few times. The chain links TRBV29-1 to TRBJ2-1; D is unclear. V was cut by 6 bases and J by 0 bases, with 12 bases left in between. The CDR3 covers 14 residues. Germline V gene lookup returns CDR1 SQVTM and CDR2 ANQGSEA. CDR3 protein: CSVTPRVSYNEQFF. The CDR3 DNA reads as TGCAGCGTCACACCGAGAGTCTCCTACAATGAGCAGTTCTTC.

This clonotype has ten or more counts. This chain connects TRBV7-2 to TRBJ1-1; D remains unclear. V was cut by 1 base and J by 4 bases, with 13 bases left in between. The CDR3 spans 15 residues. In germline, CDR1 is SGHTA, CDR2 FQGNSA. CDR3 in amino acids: CASSLVEGGTTEAFF. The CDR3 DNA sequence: TGTGCCAGCAGCTTAGTGGAAGGTGGCACCACTGAAGCTTTCTTT.

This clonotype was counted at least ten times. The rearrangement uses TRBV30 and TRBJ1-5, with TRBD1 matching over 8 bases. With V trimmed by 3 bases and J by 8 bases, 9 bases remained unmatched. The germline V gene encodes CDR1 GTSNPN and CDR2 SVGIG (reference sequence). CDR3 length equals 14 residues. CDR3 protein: CAWSIGQGGEPQHF. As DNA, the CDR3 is TGTGCCTGGAGCATCGGACAGGGCGGCGAGCCCCAGCATTTT.

The CDR3 DNA sequence: TGCGCCCCTCGTCGGCCCCAAGGAACCGGGGAGCTGTTTTTT. Translation gives CAPRRPQGTGELFF. The chain uses TRBV5-1 and TRBJ2-2, with no clear D. V gave up 10 bases and J gave up 5 bases, with 18 bases separating them. CDR1 is SGHRS, CDR2 YFSETQ, per germline. This CDR3 is built from 14 residues. Supplemented by reference TRBV5-1 and TRBJ2-2, the full variable domain reads KAGVTQTPRYLIKTRGQQVTLSCSPISGHRSVSWYQQTPGQGLQFLFEYFSETQRNKGNFPGRFSGRQFSNSRSEMNVSTLELGDSALYLCAPRRPQGTGELFFGEGSRLTVL.

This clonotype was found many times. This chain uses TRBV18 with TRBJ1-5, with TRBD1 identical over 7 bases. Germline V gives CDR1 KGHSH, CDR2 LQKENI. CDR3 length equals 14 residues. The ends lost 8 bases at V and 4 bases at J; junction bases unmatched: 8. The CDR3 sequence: CASSPSGGNQPQHF. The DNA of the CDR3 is TGTGCCAGCAGTCCTTCAGGGGGGAATCAGCCCCAGCATTTT.

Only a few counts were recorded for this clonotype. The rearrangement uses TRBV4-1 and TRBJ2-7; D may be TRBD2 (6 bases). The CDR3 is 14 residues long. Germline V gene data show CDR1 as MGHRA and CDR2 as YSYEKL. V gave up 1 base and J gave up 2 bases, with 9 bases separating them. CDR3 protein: CASSQGGVAYEQYF. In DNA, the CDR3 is TGCGCCAGCAGCCAAGGGGGGGTAGCCTACGAGCAGTACTTC.

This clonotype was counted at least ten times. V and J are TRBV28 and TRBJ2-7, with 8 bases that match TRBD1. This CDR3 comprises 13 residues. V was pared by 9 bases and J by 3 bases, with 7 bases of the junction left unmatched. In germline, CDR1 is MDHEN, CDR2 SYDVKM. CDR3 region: CARVTGEVYEQYF. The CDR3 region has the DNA TGTGCCAGGGTGACAGGGGAAGTCTACGAGCAGTACTTC.

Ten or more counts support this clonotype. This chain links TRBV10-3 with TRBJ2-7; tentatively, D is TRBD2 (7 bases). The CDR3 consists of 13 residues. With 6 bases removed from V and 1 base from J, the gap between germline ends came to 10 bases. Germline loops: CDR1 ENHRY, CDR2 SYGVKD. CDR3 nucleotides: TGTGCCATCAGCGGGGGGCAGTCCTACGAGCAGTACTTC. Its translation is CAISGGQSYEQYF.

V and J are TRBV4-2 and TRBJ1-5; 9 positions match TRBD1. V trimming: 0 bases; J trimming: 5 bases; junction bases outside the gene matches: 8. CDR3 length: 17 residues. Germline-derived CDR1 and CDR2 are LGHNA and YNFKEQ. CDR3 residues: CASSQDGRDREHQPQHF. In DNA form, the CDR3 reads TGTGCCAGCAGCCAAGATGGGAGGGACAGGGAGCATCAGCCCCAGCATTTT.

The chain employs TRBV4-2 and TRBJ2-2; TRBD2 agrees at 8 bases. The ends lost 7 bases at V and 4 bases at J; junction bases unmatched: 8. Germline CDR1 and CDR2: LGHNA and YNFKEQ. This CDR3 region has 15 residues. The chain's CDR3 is CASTQREWGTGELFF. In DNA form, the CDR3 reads TGTGCCAGCACCCAGCGGGAGTGGGGCACCGGGGAGCTGTTTTTT.

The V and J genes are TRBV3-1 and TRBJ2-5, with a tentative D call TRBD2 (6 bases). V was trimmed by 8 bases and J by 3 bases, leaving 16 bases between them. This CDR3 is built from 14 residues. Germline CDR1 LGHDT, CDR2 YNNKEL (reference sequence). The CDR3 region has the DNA TGTGCCAGCGCCCCTCCGCCTAGCGAAGAGACCCAGTACTTC. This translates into CASAPPPSEETQYF.